Listed below are T cell receptor beta chains from one sample, sequenced in a study of cytomegalovirus exposure and HLA in healthy donors. Sequenced by immunoSEQ multiplex PCR; TCRdb stores in-frame clones only, minus some. The profile shows about 180,000 clones, around 84% of them singletons. Sequenced input: PBMCs. These receptor sequences come from a man between 18 and 35 years old in good health and CMV-seropositive. Each CDR3 is given with its conserved first and last residue.

j_call v_call cdr3_aa
TRBJ2-3 TRBV5-4 CASSLGLGGRDTQYF
TRBJ2-1 TRBV9 CASSVGTVSYNEQFF
TRBJ2-1 TRBV19 CASSTETGNYNEQFF
TRBJ2-2 TRBV28 CASSAGTDYTGELFF
TRBJ1-5 TRBV28 CASRQAYSNQPQHF
TRBJ1-4 TRBV29-1 CSVEHTDRVFF
TRBJ1-1 TRBV27 CASRRGTEAFF
TRBJ2-7 TRBV2 CATSRGASYEQYF
TRBJ2-5 TRBV15 CATSRGYGRRETQYF
TRBJ1-4 TRBV27 CASSHHRGRTEKLFF
TRBJ2-2 TRBV5-1 CASSSGTGGDGELFF
TRBJ2-3 TRBV2 CASSVTSGGASDTQYF
TRBJ2-7 TRBV5-6 CASSLAGTGIGEQYF
TRBJ2-5 TRBV5-1 CASSPRLAGGIQETQYF
TRBJ2-2 TRBV5-1 CASSSGGAAGELFF
TRBJ1-2 TRBV27 CASSFLGGHGYTF
TRBJ2-1 TRBV27 CATGQGLYEQFF
TRBJ2-4 TRBV6-1 CASSAQTGSAGIQYF
TRBJ2-7 TRBV7-9 CASSLGGRGGSYEQYF
TRBJ2-7 TRBV7-9 CASSFDRGYEQYF